The 8 T cell receptor beta chains listed next were all sequenced from one sample in a study of T cell changes during pregnancy in multiple sclerosis. This table comes from immunoSEQ multiplex PCR, and its TCRdb copy is limited to in-frame clones, with some not included. The table lists around 110,000 clones, under 95% of them singletons. Source: peripheral blood, taken in the third trimester of pregnancy. The receptor set was obtained from a female donor in good health, enrolled as a control in a pregnancy study.

This chain links TRBV7-6 with TRBJ2-3; D not resolved. Germline CDR1 and CDR2: SGHVS and FNYEAQ. The germline V and J ends were trimmed by 1 base and 8 bases, with 10 bases remaining between them. This CDR3 contains 13 residues. CDR3 residues: CASSLGSLSTQYF. In DNA, the CDR3 is TGTGCCAGCAGCTTAGGTTCACTAAGTACGCAGTATTTT.

This rearrangement joins TRBV30 to TRBJ2-6, with 9 bases identical to TRBD1. The length of the CDR3 is 15 residues. Germline values: CDR1 GTSNPN, CDR2 SVGIG (reference sequence). V shed 5 bases and J 8 bases; nucleotides not matched to a gene: 10. The CDR3 sequence: CAWGLGQGGTNVLTF. In DNA, the CDR3 is TGTGCCTGGGGACTGGGACAGGGAGGGACCAACGTCCTGACTTTC.

The chain employs TRBV6-5 and TRBJ2-7, with D unresolved. Germline assignment: CDR1 MNHEY and CDR2 SVGAGI. V lost 2 bases, J lost 1 base, and 9 bases lay in between. The CDR3 length is 14 residues. The CDR3 loop is CASSYGDPSYEQYF. The CDR3 DNA follows: TGTGCCAGCAGTTACGGAGACCCTTCCTACGAGCAGTACTTC.

V gene TRBV9 combines with J gene TRBJ2-1; tentative D call: TRBD1 (6 bases). CDR1 SGDLS and CDR2 YYNGEE come from the germline V gene. CDR3 length equals 14 residues. The germline V and J ends were trimmed by 0 bases and 7 bases, with 11 bases remaining between them. CDR3 DNA sequence: TGTGCCAGCAGCGTAGTCCCAGGGGAAAATGAGCAGTTCTTC. Its translation is CASSVVPGENEQFF.

This clone came up a few times. The chain recombines TRBV16 with TRBJ1-1, with a tentative D call TRBD1 (6 bases). Germline V gene data show CDR1 as KGHSY and CDR2 as FQNENV. V was clipped by 2 bases and J by 11 bases, with 9 bases between them. The CDR3 is 11 residues long. CDR3 bases: TGTGCCAGCAGCCAAAGGGACATTGCTTTCTTT. Encoded protein: CASSQRDIAFF.

CDR3 DNA: TGCGCCAGCAGCCAAAGAAGCCACACAGATACGCAGTATTTT. It is translated as CASSQRSHTDTQYF. V and J are TRBV4-1 and TRBJ2-3; D ambiguous. CDR1 and CDR2 from the germline V gene are MGHRA and YSYEKL. The CDR3 is 14 residues long. Trimming pared 2 bases from V and 2 bases from J, leaving 8 bases between.

This sequence joins TRBV6-4 and TRBJ1-1; D uncertain. The CDR3 length is 13 residues. V lost 4 bases to trimming and J lost 2 bases, with 8 bases between them. Germline-derived CDR1 and CDR2 are MRHNA and SNTAGT. For the CDR3, the DNA is TGTGCCAGCAGTGCTGGGCAAAACACTGAAGCTTTCTTT. This gives the protein CASSAGQNTEAFF.

V and J are TRBV2 and TRBJ2-1; 16 nucleotides align to TRBD2. Germline trimming cut 7 bases from V and 1 base from J; bases unmatched to any gene: 10. Germline CDR1 SNHLY, CDR2 FYNNEI. The CDR3 totals 19 residues. This CDR3 reads CASKGTSGGAYRSYNEQFF. The CDR3, as DNA: TGTGCCAGCAAGGGGACTAGCGGGGGGGCATATAGGTCCTACAATGAGCAGTTCTTC.